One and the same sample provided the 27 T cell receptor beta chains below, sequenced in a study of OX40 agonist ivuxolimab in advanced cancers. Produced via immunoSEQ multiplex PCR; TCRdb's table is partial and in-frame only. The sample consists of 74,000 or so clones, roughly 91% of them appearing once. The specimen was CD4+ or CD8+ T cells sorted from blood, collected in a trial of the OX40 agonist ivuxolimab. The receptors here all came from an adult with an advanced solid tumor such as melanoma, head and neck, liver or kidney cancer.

The CDR3 reads CASGDAQDTDTQYF. Written as DNA, the CDR3 is TGCGCCAGCGGGGACGCCCAAGACACAGATACGCAGTATTTT. The chain links TRBV5-1 to TRBJ2-3; either TRBD1 or TRBD2 may fit D (5 bases each). This CDR3 spans 14 amino acids. V lost 7 bases, J lost 2 bases, and 14 bases lay in between. Germline CDR1 and CDR2: SGHRS and YFSETQ.

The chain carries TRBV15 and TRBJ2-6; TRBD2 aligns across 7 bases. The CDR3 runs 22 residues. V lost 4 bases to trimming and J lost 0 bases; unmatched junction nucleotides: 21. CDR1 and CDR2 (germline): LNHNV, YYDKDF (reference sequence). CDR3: CATSNLMGWEGSFGSGANVLTF. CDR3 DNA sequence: TGTGCCACCAGCAACCTAATGGGGTGGGAGGGCTCATTCGGCTCTGGGGCCAACGTCCTGACTTTC.

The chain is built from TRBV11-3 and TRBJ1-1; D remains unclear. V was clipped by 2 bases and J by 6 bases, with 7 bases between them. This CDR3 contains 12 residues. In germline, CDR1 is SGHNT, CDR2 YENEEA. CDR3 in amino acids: CASSLLNAEAFF. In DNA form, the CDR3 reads TGTGCCAGCAGCTTATTAAACGCTGAAGCTTTCTTT.

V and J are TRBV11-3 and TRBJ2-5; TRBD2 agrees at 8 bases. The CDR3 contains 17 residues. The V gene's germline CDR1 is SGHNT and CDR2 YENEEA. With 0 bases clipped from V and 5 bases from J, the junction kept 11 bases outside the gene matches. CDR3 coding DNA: TGTGCCAGCAGCTTAGATCTGGGTAGCGGGAAGTCGGAGACCCAGTACTTC. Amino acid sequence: CASSLDLGSGKSETQYF.

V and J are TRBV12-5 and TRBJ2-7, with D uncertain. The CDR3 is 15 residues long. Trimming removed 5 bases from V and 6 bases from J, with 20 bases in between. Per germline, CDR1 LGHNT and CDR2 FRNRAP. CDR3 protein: CASGPDGDPPGEQYF. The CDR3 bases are TGTGCTAGTGGTCCCGACGGTGACCCTCCTGGCGAGCAGTACTTC.

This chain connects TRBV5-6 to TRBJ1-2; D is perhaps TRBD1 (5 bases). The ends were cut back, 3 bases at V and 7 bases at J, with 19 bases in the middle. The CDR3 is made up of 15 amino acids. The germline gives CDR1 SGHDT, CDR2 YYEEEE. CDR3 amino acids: CASSSSGAPFSGYTF. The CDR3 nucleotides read TGTGCCAGCAGCTCCAGTGGGGCCCCCTTTTCTGGCTACACCTTC.

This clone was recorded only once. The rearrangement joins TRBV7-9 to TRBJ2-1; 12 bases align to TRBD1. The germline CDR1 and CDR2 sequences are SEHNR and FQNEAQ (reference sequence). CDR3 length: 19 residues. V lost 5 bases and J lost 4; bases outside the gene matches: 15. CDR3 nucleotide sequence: TGTGCCAGCAGCCCCCGACCGGGACAGGGGGCGAGGGCGTACAATGAGCAGTTCTTC. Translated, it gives CASSPRPGQGARAYNEQFF.

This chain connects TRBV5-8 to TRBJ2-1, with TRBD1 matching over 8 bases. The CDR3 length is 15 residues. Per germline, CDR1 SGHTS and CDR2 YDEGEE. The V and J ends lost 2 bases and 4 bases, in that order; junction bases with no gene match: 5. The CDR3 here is CASSFSDRAYNEQFF. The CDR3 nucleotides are TGTGCCAGCAGCTTTTCGGACAGGGCTTACAATGAGCAGTTCTTC. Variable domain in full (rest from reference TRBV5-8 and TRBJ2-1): EAGVTQSPTHLIKTRGQQATLRCSPISGHTSVYWYQQALGLGLQFLLWYDEGEERNRGNFPPRFSGRQFPNYSSELNVNALELEDSALYLCASSFSDRAYNEQFFGPGTRLTVL.

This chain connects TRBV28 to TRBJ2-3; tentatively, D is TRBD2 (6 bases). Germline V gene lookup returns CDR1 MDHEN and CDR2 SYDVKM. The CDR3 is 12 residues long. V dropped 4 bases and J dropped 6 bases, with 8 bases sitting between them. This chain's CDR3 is CASSWAGDTQYF. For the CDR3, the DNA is TGTGCCAGCAGTTGGGCGGGGGATACGCAGTATTTT.

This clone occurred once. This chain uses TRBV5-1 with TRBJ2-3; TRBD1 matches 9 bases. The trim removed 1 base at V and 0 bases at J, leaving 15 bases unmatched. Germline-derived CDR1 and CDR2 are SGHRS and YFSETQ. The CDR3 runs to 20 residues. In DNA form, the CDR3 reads TGCGCCAGCAGCTTGTATTTTCTGGGACAGGGTATATCTAGCACAGATACGCAGTATTTT. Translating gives CASSLYFLGQGISSTDTQYF. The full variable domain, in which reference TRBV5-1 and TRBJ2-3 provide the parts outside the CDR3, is KAGVTQTPRYLIKTRGQQVTLSCSPISGHRSVSWYQQTPGQGLQFLFEYFSETQRNKGNFPGRFSGRQFSNSRSEMNVSTLELGDSALYLCASSLYFLGQGISSTDTQYFGPGTRLTVL.

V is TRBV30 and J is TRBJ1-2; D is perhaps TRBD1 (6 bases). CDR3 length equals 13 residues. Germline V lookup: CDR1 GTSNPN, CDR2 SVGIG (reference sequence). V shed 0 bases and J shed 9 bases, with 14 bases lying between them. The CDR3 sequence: CAWSVGRGGSYTF. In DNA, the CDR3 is TGTGCCTGGAGTGTAGGCAGGGGAGGTAGCTACACCTTC.

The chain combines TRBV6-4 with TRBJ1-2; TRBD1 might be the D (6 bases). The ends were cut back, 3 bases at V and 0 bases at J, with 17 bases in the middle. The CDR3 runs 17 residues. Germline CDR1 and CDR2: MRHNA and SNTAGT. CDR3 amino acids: CASSDSPGDTSNYGYTF. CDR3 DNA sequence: TGTGCCAGCAGTGATTCCCCCGGGGACACCTCTAACTATGGCTACACCTTC.

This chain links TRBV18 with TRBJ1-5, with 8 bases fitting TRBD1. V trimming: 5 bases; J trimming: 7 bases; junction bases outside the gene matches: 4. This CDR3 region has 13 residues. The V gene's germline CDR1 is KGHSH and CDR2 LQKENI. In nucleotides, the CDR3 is TGTGCCAGCTCATCCGGACAGGGCCAGCCCCAGCATTTT. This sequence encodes CASSSGQGQPQHF.

The CDR3 sequence is CASSVNIPAGTDTQYF. CDR3 in DNA: TGTGCCAGCAGCGTCAATATCCCCGCCGGCACAGATACGCAGTATTTT. The chain is built from TRBV9 and TRBJ2-3, with D hard to call. The V end was cut by 2 bases, the J end by 1 base, with 14 bases between. This CDR3 contains 16 residues. The V gene's germline CDR1 is SGDLS and CDR2 YYNGEE.

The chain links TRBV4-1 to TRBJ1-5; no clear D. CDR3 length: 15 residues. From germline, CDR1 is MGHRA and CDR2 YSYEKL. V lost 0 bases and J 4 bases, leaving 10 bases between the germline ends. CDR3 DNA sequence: TGCGCCAGCAGCCAAGATTGGCCTAAAAATCAGCCCCAGCATTTT. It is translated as CASSQDWPKNQPQHF.

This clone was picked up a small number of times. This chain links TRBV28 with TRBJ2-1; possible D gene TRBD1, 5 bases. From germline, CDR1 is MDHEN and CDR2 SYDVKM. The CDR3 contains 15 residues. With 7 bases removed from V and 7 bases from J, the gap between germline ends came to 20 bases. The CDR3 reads CASTSGQARGNEQFF. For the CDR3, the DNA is TGTGCCAGCACCTCAGGCCAAGCTAGGGGAAATGAGCAGTTCTTC.

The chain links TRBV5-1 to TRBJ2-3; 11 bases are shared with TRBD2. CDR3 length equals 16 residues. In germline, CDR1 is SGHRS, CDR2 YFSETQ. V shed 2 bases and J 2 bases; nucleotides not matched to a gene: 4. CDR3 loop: CASSLGTSGPTDTQYF. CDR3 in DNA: TGCGCCAGCAGCTTAGGGACTAGCGGCCCCACAGATACGCAGTATTTT.

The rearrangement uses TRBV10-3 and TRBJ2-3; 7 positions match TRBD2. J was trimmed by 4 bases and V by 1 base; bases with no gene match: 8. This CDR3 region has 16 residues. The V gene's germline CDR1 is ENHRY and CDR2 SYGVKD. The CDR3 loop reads CAISEFGGGSADTQYF. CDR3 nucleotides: TGTGCCATCAGTGAGTTTGGCGGCGGGAGCGCAGATACGCAGTATTTT.

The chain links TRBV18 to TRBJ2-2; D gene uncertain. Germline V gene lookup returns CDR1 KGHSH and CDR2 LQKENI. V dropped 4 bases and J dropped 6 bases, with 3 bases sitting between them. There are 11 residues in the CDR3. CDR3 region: CASSRPGELFF. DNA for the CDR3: TGTGCCAGCTCACGTCCCGGGGAGCTGTTTTTT.

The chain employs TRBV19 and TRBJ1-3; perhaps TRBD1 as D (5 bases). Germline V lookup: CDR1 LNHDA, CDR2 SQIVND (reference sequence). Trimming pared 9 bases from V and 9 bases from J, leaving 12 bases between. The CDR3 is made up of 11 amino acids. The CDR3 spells CASLQRGTIYF. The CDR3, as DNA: TGTGCCAGCCTTCAAAGGGGCACCATATATTTT.

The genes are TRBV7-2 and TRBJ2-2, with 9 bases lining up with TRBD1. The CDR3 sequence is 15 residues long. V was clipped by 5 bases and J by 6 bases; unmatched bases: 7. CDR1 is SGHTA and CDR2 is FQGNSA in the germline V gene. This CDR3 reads CASSATGGWAGELFF. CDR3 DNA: TGTGCCAGCAGCGCCACAGGGGGCTGGGCCGGGGAGCTGTTTTTT.

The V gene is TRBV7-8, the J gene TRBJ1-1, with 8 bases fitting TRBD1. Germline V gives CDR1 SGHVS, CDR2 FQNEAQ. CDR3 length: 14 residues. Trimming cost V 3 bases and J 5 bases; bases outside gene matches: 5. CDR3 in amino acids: CASSFQTGGTEAFF. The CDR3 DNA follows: TGTGCCAGCAGCTTCCAAACAGGGGGTACTGAAGCTTTCTTT. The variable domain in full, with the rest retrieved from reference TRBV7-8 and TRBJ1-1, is GAGVSQSPRYKVAKRGQDVALRCDPISGHVSLFWYQQALGQGPEFLTYFQNEAQLDKSGLPSDRFFAERPEGSVSTLKIQRTQQEDSAVYLCASSFQTGGTEAFFGQGTRLTVV.

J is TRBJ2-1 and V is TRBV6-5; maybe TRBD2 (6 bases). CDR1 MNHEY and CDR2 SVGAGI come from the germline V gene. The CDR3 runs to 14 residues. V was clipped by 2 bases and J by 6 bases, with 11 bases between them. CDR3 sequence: CASSYRGLSNEQFF. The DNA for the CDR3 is TGTGCCAGCAGTTACCGGGGACTCTCCAATGAGCAGTTCTTC.

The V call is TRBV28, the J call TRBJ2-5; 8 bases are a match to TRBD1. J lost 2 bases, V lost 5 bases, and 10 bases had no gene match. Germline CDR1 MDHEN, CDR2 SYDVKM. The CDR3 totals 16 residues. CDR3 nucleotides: TGTGCCAGCAGTCACCGCCGGGACAGGTTACAAGAGACCCAGTACTTC. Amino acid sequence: CASSHRRDRLQETQYF.

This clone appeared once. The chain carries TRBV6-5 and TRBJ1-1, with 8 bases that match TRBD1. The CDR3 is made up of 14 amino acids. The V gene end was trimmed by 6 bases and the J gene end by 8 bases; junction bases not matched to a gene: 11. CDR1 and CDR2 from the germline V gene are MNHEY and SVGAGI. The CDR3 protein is CASSPRGQASEAFF. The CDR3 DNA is TGTGCCAGCAGCCCAAGGGGACAGGCAAGCGAAGCTTTCTTT.

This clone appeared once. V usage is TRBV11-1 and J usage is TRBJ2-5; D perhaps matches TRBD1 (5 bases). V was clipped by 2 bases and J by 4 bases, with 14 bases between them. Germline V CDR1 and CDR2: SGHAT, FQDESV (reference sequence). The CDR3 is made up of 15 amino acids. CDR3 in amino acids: CASSLQGLEVETQYF. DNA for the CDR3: TGTGCCAGCAGCTTACAGGGCCTAGAGGTAGAGACCCAGTACTTC.

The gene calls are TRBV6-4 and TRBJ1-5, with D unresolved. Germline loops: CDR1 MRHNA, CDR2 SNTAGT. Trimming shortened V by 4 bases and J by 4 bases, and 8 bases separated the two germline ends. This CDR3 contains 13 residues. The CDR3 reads CASSVQINQPQHF. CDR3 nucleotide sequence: TGTGCCAGCAGTGTACAGATTAATCAGCCCCAGCATTTT.